These 32 T cell receptor beta chains share one sample of origin, sequenced in a study of T cells in Graves' hyperthyroidism and ophthalmopathy. Researchers took RNA transcripts and amplified the TCR beta CDR3 regions from them. TCR CDR3 underwent first-round RT-PCR with the HTBI primer set. TCRdb redid the calling of the multiplex PCR reads with MiXCR, one entry per CDR3 protein. The data contain roughly 400,000 distinct CDR3 sequences, over 12% of them singletons. Material: blood. The source is a middle-aged man with Graves' ophthalmopathy.

The sample holds a few counts of this clonotype. This chain uses TRBV4-1 with TRBJ1-2; possible D gene TRBD1, 5 bases. Looked up from germline, CDR1 is MGHRA and CDR2 is YSYEKL. This CDR3 region has 14 residues. Trimming took 0 bases from V and 5 from J, leaving 10 bases between them. For the CDR3, the DNA is TGCGCCAGCAGCCAAGACCCCAGGGCGTATGGCTACACCTTC. Translated, it gives CASSQDPRAYGYTF.

V usage is TRBV13 and J usage is TRBJ1-2, with TRBD1 as a possible D gene (5 bases). Trimming removed 5 bases from V and 1 base from J, with 11 bases in between. This CDR3 spans 14 amino acids. Germline CDR1 reads PRHDT; CDR2 reads FYEKMQ (reference sequence). As DNA, the CDR3 is TGTGCCAGCAGCGTAGCGGGGGGTAACTATGGCTACACCTTC. Protein: CASSVAGGNYGYTF.

The rearrangement links TRBV24-1 to TRBJ2-5, with a possible D match to TRBD1 (5 bases). The CDR3 is made up of 15 amino acids. CDR1 is KGHDR and CDR2 is SFDVKD in the germline V gene. V lost 2 bases and J 2 bases, leaving 11 bases between the germline ends. The CDR3 DNA reads as TGTGCCACCAGTGATTCTACAGGACCTCAAGAGACCCAGTACTTC. Translated: CATSDSTGPQETQYF.

The chain combines TRBV7-9 with TRBJ2-1, with a weak D call TRBD2 (6 bases). V was pared by 7 bases and J by 2 bases, with 12 bases between. CDR1 is SEHNR, CDR2 FQNEAQ, per germline (reference sequence). The CDR3 loop spans 14 amino acids. The CDR3 loop reads CASILAAAYNEQFF. The CDR3 nucleotides read TGTGCCAGCATACTAGCCGCCGCCTACAATGAGCAGTTCTTC.

Notes on this clonotype: A single base separates this from a much larger clone, so it may be a read error. This chain joins TRBV6-9 and TRBJ2-3, with D possibly being TRBD1 (7 bases). CDR3 size: 16 residues. Looked up from germline, CDR1 is MNHGY and CDR2 is SVAAGI. Here the CDR3 reads CATSYGGQRIADTQYF. In DNA, the CDR3 is TGTGCCACCAGTTACGGGGGACAGCGTATTGCAGATACGCAGTATTTT.

The table lists this clonotype with many counts. As DNA, the CDR3 is TGTGCCAGCAGCTTAGACCCAGACAGATCTGAAAAACTGTTTTTT. Its protein product is CASSLDPDRSEKLFF. This sequence joins TRBV7-2 and TRBJ1-4, with D possibly being TRBD1 (5 bases). The CDR3 sequence is 15 residues long. V was cut by 1 base and J by 7 bases, with 13 bases left in between. The germline V gene has CDR1 SGHTA and CDR2 FQGNSA.

This clonotype was recorded at least ten times. The V gene is TRBV13, the J gene TRBJ2-6, with D tentatively TRBD1 or TRBD2 (5 bases each). Germline lookup yields CDR1 PRHDT and CDR2 FYEKMQ (reference sequence). The CDR3 runs to 15 residues. Trimming took 5 bases from V and 0 from J, leaving 8 bases between them. The CDR3 sequence: CASSLGTSGANVLTF. The CDR3 DNA is TGTGCCAGCAGCCTGGGGACCTCTGGGGCCAACGTCCTGACTTTC.

This clonotype came up a few times. The J gene is TRBJ2-3, the V gene TRBV29-1; D perhaps matches TRBD2 (5 bases). This CDR3 has 15 residues. Trimming stripped 4 bases from V and 0 bases from J, with 14 bases between. Per the germline V gene, CDR1 is SQVTM and CDR2 is ANQGSEA. CDR3 sequence (DNA): TGCAGCGTTGGAACGGAGCGGAGGAGCACAGATACGCAGTATTTT. Protein: CSVGTERRSTDTQYF.

V gene TRBV9 combines with J gene TRBJ2-1; 7 bases agree with TRBD2. V shed 7 bases and J 6 bases; nucleotides not matched to a gene: 10. CDR1 is SGDLS, CDR2 YYNGEE, per germline. The CDR3 sequence is 14 residues long. Written as DNA, the CDR3 is TGTGCCAGCGGGGGGGGGGGAGAGGGCAATGAGCAGTTCTTC. Protein sequence: CASGGGGEGNEQFF. Full variable domain (missing parts from reference TRBV9 and TRBJ2-1): DSGVTQTPKHLITATGQRVTLRCSPRSGDLSVYWYQQSLDQGLQFLIQYYNGEERAKGNILERFSAQQFPDLHSELNLSSLELGDSALYFCASGGGGEGNEQFFGPGTRLTVL.

This clonotype was detected a few times. The J gene is TRBJ1-1, the V gene TRBV4-1; 11 nucleotides match TRBD1. CDR1 and CDR2 from the germline V gene are MGHRA and YSYEKL. The CDR3 contains 13 residues. The J segment lost 7 bases and the V segment lost 4 bases, leaving 2 bases of the junction unmatched. CDR3 DNA sequence: TGCGCCAGCAGCCGCGGGACAGGGGGTGAAGCTTTCTTT. Encoded protein: CASSRGTGGEAFF.

This clonotype was counted a single time. A much larger clone is a single base away; this may be a read error. The chain is built from TRBV6-2 or TRBV6-3 and TRBJ2-1; 7 nucleotides agree with TRBD2. This CDR3 comprises 17 residues. V lost 1 base to trimming and J lost 11 bases; unmatched junction nucleotides: 17. CDR1 is MNHEY and CDR2 is SVGEGT in the germline V gene. As DNA, the CDR3 is TGTGCCAGCAGTTACTTTCCCGGGACTAAGCGGCGGAATAAGCAGTTCTTC. Its translation: CASSYFPGTKRRNKQFF.

Many counts were recorded for this clonotype. The CDR3 protein is CASSFSRGNYGYTF. The CDR3 DNA follows: TGTGCCAGCAGTTTCTCGCGTGGGAACTATGGCTACACCTTC. This rearrangement joins TRBV28 to TRBJ1-2; D is unclear. V was clipped by 3 bases and J by 2 bases, with 10 bases between them. Germline V gene lookup returns CDR1 MDHEN and CDR2 SYDVKM. The CDR3 spans 14 residues.

The rearrangement links TRBV5-1 to TRBJ2-1; 10 bases align to TRBD2. V lost 3 bases and J lost 10; bases outside the gene matches: 13. This CDR3 comprises 16 residues. Per the germline V gene, CDR1 is SGHRS and CDR2 is YFSETQ. In DNA, the CDR3 is TGCGCCAGCAGCTCAGCGGGAGGGCTACAATTGGGGGAGCAGTTCTTC. Its protein is CASSSAGGLQLGEQFF.

The chain carries TRBV12-3 or TRBV12-4 and TRBJ2-1, with D possibly called TRBD1 or TRBD2 (5 bases each). CDR3 length equals 15 residues. Trimming cost V 2 bases and J 5 bases, with 13 bases left between them. CDR3 in DNA: TGTGCCAGCAGTTTATTTGGGGGAGTAAACAATGAGCAGTTCTTC. It encodes CASSLFGGVNNEQFF.

This chain connects TRBV19 to TRBJ2-2; D possibly uses TRBD1 or TRBD2 (5 bases each). This CDR3 comprises 16 residues. Deletions cut 8 bases from V and 8 bases from J, with 24 bases between. Germline CDR1 is LNHDA and CDR2 is SQIVND (reference sequence). In DNA form, the CDR3 reads TGTGCCAGTTACCCGAGGGGCTGGGCCCCCTCTGGGGAGCTGTTTTTT. Protein: CASYPRGWAPSGELFF.

This clonotype was seen many times. This sequence joins TRBV20-1 and TRBJ1-3, with no clear D. Germline assignment: CDR1 DFQATT and CDR2 SNEGSKA (reference sequence). This CDR3 spans 15 amino acids. V lost 0 bases to trimming and J lost 4 bases, with 13 bases between them. The CDR3 sequence: CSARDSTAGGNTIYF. In DNA form, the CDR3 reads TGCAGTGCTAGAGATTCAACCGCTGGAGGAAACACCATATATTTT.

In this sample, this clonotype turned up a few times. One base away lies a much larger clone, so this may be a sequencing read error. This chain links TRBV27 with TRBJ2-3; D is unclear. Germline V gives CDR1 MNHEY, CDR2 SMNVEV (reference sequence). The CDR3 loop spans 12 amino acids. The V gene lost 6 bases and the J gene lost 0 bases, with 4 bases spanning the gap. The CDR3 here is CASRYSTDTQYF. CDR3 sequence (DNA): TGTGCCAGCAGGTATAGCACAGATACGCAGTATTTT.

This clonotype was observed at least ten times. The rearrangement joins TRBV30 to TRBJ2-7; 8 nucleotides line up with TRBD1. The CDR3 totals 16 residues. V lost 0 bases to trimming and J lost 4 bases; unmatched junction nucleotides: 11. Per the germline V gene, CDR1 is GTSNPN and CDR2 is SVGIG (reference sequence). CDR3 DNA: TGTGCCTGGAGTGTAACTCTAGGACAGGGCTTTTACGAGCAGTACTTC. Its protein is CAWSVTLGQGFYEQYF. The whole variable domain, remainder taken from reference TRBV30 and TRBJ2-7, is SQTIHQWPATLVQPVGSPLSLECTVEGTSNPNLYWYRQAAGRGLQLLFYSVGIGQISSEVPQNLSASRPQDRQFILSSKKLLLSDSGFYLCAWSVTLGQGFYEQYFGPGTRLTVT.

This chain links TRBV3-1 with TRBJ1-2; the match to TRBD1 covers 8 bases. Trimming cost V 3 bases and J 7 bases; bases outside gene matches: 4. The CDR3 runs 13 residues. CDR1 is LGHDT, CDR2 YNNKEL, per germline (reference sequence). The CDR3 region has the DNA TGTGCCAGCAGCCAGTTGGACAGGGTTGGCTACACCTTC. The encoded protein is CASSQLDRVGYTF.

This clonotype was counted at least ten times. J is TRBJ2-3 and V is TRBV18; D is unclear. From germline, CDR1 is KGHSH and CDR2 LQKENI. This CDR3 has 15 amino acids. Trimming pared 0 bases from V and 0 bases from J, leaving 7 bases between. In nucleotides, the CDR3 is TGTGCCAGCTCACCACCTTCGGAAAGCACAGATACGCAGTATTTT. Translating gives CASSPPSESTDTQYF.

This clonotype was recorded many times. J is TRBJ2-1 and V is TRBV11-3, with 9 bases lining up with TRBD2. Germline V gives CDR1 SGHNT, CDR2 YENEEA. The CDR3 has 15 residues. The V and J ends lost 7 bases and 5 bases, in that order; junction bases with no gene match: 9. CDR3 protein: CASTKMAGGNNEQFF. CDR3 in DNA: TGTGCCAGCACGAAGATGGCGGGGGGGAACAATGAGCAGTTCTTC. The full variable domain, with the rest looked up from reference TRBV11-3 and TRBJ2-1, is EAGVVQSPRYKIIEKKQPVAFWCNPISGHNTLYWYLQNLGQGPELLIRYENEEAVDDSQLPKDRFSAERLKGVDSTLKIQPAELGDSAVYLCASTKMAGGNNEQFFGPGTRLTVL.

This sequence joins TRBV19 and TRBJ2-2; D might be TRBD2 (6 bases). The CDR3 consists of 16 residues. Looked up from germline, CDR1 is LNHDA and CDR2 is SQIVND (reference sequence). Deletions cut 4 bases from V and 0 bases from J, with 12 bases between. Here the CDR3 DNA reads TGTGCCAGTAGTAGACCTAGCGCCGCGAACACCGGGGAGCTGTTTTTT. Translation gives CASSRPSAANTGELFF. Together with reference TRBV19 and TRBJ2-2, the CDR3 gives the full variable domain: DGGITQSPKYLFRKEGQNVTLSCEQNLNHDAMYWYRQDPGQGLRLIYYSQIVNDFQKGDIAEGYSVSREKKESFPLTVTSAQKNPTAFYLCASSRPSAANTGELFFGEGSRLTVL.

This clonotype was detected a few times. This chain connects TRBV6-1 to TRBJ2-1; D is possibly TRBD1 or TRBD2 (6 bases each). CDR3 length: 12 amino acids. V was clipped by 8 bases and J by 10 bases, with 15 bases between them. Looked up from germline, CDR1 is MNHNS and CDR2 is SASEGT. CDR3 amino acids: CASWGAFLEQFF. In nucleotides, the CDR3 is TGTGCCAGCTGGGGGGCCTTCTTGGAGCAGTTCTTC.

This clonotype came up a few times. The chain couples TRBV20-1 to TRBJ2-2, with 7 bases fitting TRBD2. Germline lookup yields CDR1 DFQATT and CDR2 SNEGSKA (reference sequence). This CDR3 region has 15 residues. Trimming took 6 bases from V and 2 from J; bases not matched to a gene: 9. The CDR3: CSATEASGNTGELFF. The CDR3 DNA reads TGCAGTGCCACAGAGGCTAGCGGCAACACCGGGGAGCTGTTTTTT.

About this clonotype itself: Just one base apart from a much larger clone, this may be a read error. V and J are TRBV18 and TRBJ1-1, with D perhaps TRBD1 (5 bases). This CDR3 has 14 amino acids. The V end lost 1 base, the J end lost 0 bases, and 6 bases lay between the germline ends. The V gene's germline CDR1 is KGHSH and CDR2 LQKENI. This chain's CDR3 is CASSPLDMNTEAFF. The DNA for the CDR3 is TGTGCCAGCTCACCACTGGACATGAACACTGAAGCTTTCTTT.

This sequence joins TRBV5-1 and TRBJ2-5; D ambiguous. Trimming pared 7 bases from V and 0 bases from J, leaving 4 bases between. In germline, CDR1 is SGHRS, CDR2 YFSETQ. The CDR3 is made up of 11 amino acids. Written as DNA, the CDR3 is TGCGCCAGCCCGTACCAAGAGACCCAGTACTTC. Encoded protein: CASPYQETQYF.

This clonotype has a count of ten or more. The chain recombines TRBV30 with TRBJ2-2, with 10 nucleotides matching TRBD2. The CDR3 covers 15 residues. Germline assignment: CDR1 GTSNPN and CDR2 SVGIG (reference sequence). V gave up 3 bases and J gave up 5 bases; unmatched junction bases: 6. The CDR3 DNA is TGTGCCTGGAGCCTAGCGGGAGCGGGAACCGGGGAGCTGTTTTTT. Its translation: CAWSLAGAGTGELFF.

This clonotype was recorded many times. The rearrangement links TRBV2 to TRBJ2-1; TRBD2 matches 12 bases. Trimming cost V 6 bases and J 6 bases; bases outside gene matches: 3. CDR1 is SNHLY, CDR2 FYNNEI, per germline. The CDR3 runs 14 residues. CDR3 amino acids: CASREGLAGNEQFF. The CDR3 DNA is TGTGCCAGCAGAGAGGGACTAGCGGGCAATGAGCAGTTCTTC.

V usage is TRBV19 and J usage is TRBJ2-2, with no clear D. Germline CDR1 is LNHDA and CDR2 is SQIVND (reference sequence). Trimming shortened V by 3 bases and J by 6 bases, and 11 bases separated the two germline ends. The CDR3 consists of 14 residues. CDR3 nucleotide sequence: TGTGCCAGTAGTATGAAGGTTTGGGCCGGGGAGCTGTTTTTT. Encoded protein: CASSMKVWAGELFF.

This clonotype was detected ten times or more. This chain links TRBV20-1 with TRBJ2-7, with a weak D call TRBD1 (6 bases). In germline, CDR1 is DFQATT, CDR2 SNEGSKA (reference sequence). The length of the CDR3 is 14 residues. Trimming left V 5 bases short and J 5 bases short, with 19 bases between. CDR3 amino acids: CSAPEARGVNEQYF. In DNA form, the CDR3 reads TGCAGTGCTCCCGAGGCCAGGGGAGTAAACGAGCAGTACTTC.

The chain couples TRBV27 to TRBJ1-1; D perhaps matches TRBD1 (6 bases). This CDR3 spans 14 amino acids. Germline CDR1 is MNHEY and CDR2 is SMNVEV (reference sequence). V gave up 3 bases and J gave up 5 bases, with 13 bases separating them. The DNA for the CDR3 is TGTGCCAGCAGTTTGTACCAGGGGAGGACTGAAGCTTTCTTT. Protein product: CASSLYQGRTEAFF.

The chain carries TRBV9 and TRBJ2-6; D remains unclear. Trimming left V 3 bases short and J 2 bases short, with 12 bases between. CDR3 size: 16 residues. Germline V gene lookup returns CDR1 SGDLS and CDR2 YYNGEE. This chain's CDR3 is CASSAHGLPGANVLTF. Written as DNA, the CDR3 is TGTGCCAGCAGCGCGCACGGGTTACCTGGGGCCAACGTCCTGACTTTC. The full variable domain, completed using reference TRBV9 and TRBJ2-6, is DSGVTQTPKHLITATGQRVTLRCSPRSGDLSVYWYQQSLDQGLQFLIQYYNGEERAKGNILERFSAQQFPDLHSELNLSSLELGDSALYFCASSAHGLPGANVLTFGAGSRLTVL.